This TCR beta chain was captured in a study of PD-1 blockade in mismatch repair-deficient tumors. This CDR3 spans 16 amino acids. The junction had 6 bases not matched to a gene; V was cut back by 0 bases and J by 2 bases. Looked up from germline, CDR1 is SGHRS and CDR2 is YFSETQ. Libraries were prepared by immunoSEQ multiplex PCR; TCRdb keeps only in-frame clonotypes and omits some of them. The sample has 85,000 to 130,000 clones, 70% to 85% seen once; the top ten hold around 6.9%. The material was peripheral blood, obtained about 36 weeks after starting pembrolizumab. This receptor was taken from an adult with mismatch repair-deficient cancer. The V gene is TRBV5-1, the J gene TRBJ2-5; 8 nucleotides match TRBD2. CDR3 in DNA: TGCGCCAGCAGCTTGGGATCTAGCGGGTATCAAGAGACCCAGTACTTC. It codes for CASSLGSSGYQETQYF.